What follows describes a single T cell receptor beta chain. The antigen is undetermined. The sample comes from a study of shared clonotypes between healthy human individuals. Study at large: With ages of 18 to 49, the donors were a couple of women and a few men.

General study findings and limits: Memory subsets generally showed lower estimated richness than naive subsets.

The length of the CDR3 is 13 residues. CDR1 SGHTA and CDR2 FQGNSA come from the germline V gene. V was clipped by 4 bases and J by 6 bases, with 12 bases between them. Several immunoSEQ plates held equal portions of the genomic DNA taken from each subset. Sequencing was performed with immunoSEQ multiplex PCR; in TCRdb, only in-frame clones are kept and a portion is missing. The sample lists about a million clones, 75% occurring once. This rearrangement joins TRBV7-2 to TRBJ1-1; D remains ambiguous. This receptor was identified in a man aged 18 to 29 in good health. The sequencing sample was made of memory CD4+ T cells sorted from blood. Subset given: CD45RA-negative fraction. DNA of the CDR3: TGTGCCAGCAGCTCGGGCGGAGTCCCTGAAGCTTTCTTT. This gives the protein CASSSGGVPEAFF.